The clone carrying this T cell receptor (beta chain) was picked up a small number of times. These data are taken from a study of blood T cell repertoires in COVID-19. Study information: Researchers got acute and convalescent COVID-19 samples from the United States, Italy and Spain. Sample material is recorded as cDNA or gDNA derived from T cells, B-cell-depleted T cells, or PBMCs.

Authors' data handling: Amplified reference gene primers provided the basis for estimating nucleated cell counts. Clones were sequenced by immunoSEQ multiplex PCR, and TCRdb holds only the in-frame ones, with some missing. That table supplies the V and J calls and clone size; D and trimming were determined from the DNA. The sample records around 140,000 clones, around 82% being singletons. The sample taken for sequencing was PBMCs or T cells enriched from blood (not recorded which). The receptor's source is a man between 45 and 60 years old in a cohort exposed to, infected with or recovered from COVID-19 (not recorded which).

CDR3 sequence: CAWGFSGNTIYF. CDR3 nucleotide sequence: TGTGCCTGGGGCTTCTCTGGAAACACCATATATTTT. The V and J genes are TRBV30 and TRBJ1-3, with unresolved D. V was cut by 5 bases and J by 0 bases, with 5 bases left in between. The CDR3 is 12 residues long. CDR1 GTSNPN and CDR2 SVGIG come from the germline V gene (reference sequence).